This T cell receptor beta chain was found in a study of CD8 T cells in ankylosing spondylitis. As to this clonotype: Its antigen is not identified.

Study conclusions and caveats: Researchers report that disease-linked clones proved CD8+ and relatively rare in peripheral blood.

Construction of TCR beta libraries was performed using quantitative 5'-RACE with molecular barcodes. TCRdb re-analysed the 5' RACE reads in MiXCR, keeping a single row per CDR3 protein. Of fewer than 200,000 distinct CDR3 sequences in the sample, roughly 20% are singletons; the top ten hold roughly 4%. Source material: blood, either unsorted or a sorted T cell fraction (not recorded which). The clonotype was recovered from a male donor aged 10-35 years with ankylosing spondylitis or in good health (not recorded which).

The CDR3 sequence: CASSPLGVSYNEQFF. CDR3 DNA sequence: TGTGCCAGCTCACCATTGGGGGTCTCCTACAATGAGCAGTTCTTC. The V gene is TRBV18, the J gene TRBJ2-1; D might be TRBD1 or TRBD2, each matching 5 bases. Trimming left V 2 bases short and J 0 bases short, with 8 bases between. CDR1 is KGHSH and CDR2 is LQKENI in the germline V gene. This CDR3 comprises 15 residues.